Presented here are 5 T cell receptor beta chains from one specimen sequenced in a study of blood T cell repertoires in COVID-19 (dated by TCRdb to the early 2020s). The library was made by the immunoSEQ multiplex PCR assay. TCRdb took over this immuneACCESS table, retaining in-frame rearrangements with V and J assigned. Such tables are incomplete; in checked studies, under half of the missing clones stem from an unresolved V gene, and the remainder is unexplained. This sample gives 250,000 or so clones in total; 70% to 90% of them show up just once. The ten largest clones capture roughly 4.9% of the sample. Sequenced sample: peripheral blood. These receptors were obtained from a woman aged 55-70 years with COVID-19, enrolled during active disease.

The V and J genes are TRBV27 and TRBJ1-3; 8 nucleotides agree with TRBD1. Trimming removed 5 bases from V and 3 bases from J; junction bases left unmatched: 9. The CDR3 covers 16 residues. CDR1 and CDR2 (germline): MNHEY, SMNVEV (reference sequence). The DNA of the CDR3 is TGTGCCAGCAGTCCCATCCAGGGGGCGAGTGGAAACACCATATATTTT. Amino acid sequence: CASSPIQGASGNTIYF.

The chain carries TRBV7-4 and TRBJ2-7; D gene uncertain. This CDR3 has 17 amino acids. V shed 5 bases and J shed 1 base, with 21 bases lying between them. CDR1 is SGHVT and CDR2 is SQSDAQ in the germline V gene. In nucleotides, the CDR3 is TGTGCCAGCAGCCCTAGTTTAATTAATAGCTGTTCCTACGAGCAGTACTTC. This encodes CASSPSLINSCSYEQYF.

This clone was detected once. The gene calls are TRBV11-2 and TRBJ2-7, with D possibly being TRBD1 (5 bases). Looked up from germline, CDR1 is SGHAT and CDR2 is FQNNGV. This CDR3 has 15 residues. The V end lost 1 base, the J end lost 7 bases, and 17 bases lay between the germline ends. The CDR3 bases are TGTGCCAGCAGCTTAGTTTCCCAGGGAACGGTTGAGCAGTACTTC. This encodes CASSLVSQGTVEQYF. Using reference TRBV11-2 and TRBJ2-7 for the parts outside the CDR3, the full variable domain is EAGVAQSPRYKIIEKRQSVAFWCNPISGHATLYWYQQILGQGPKLLIQFQNNGVVDDSQLPKDRFSAERLKGVDSTLKIQPAKLEDSAVYLCASSLVSQGTVEQYFGPGTRLTVT.

The V and J genes are TRBV5-4 and TRBJ1-5; D not certain. V lost 9 bases, J lost 0 bases, and 13 bases lay in between. Per germline, CDR1 SGHNT and CDR2 YYREEE (reference sequence). This CDR3 region has 14 residues. CDR3 protein: CATSERGSNQPQHF. The CDR3 nucleotides are TGTGCCACCTCCGAGCGGGGTAGCAATCAGCCCCAGCATTTT. Using reference TRBV5-4 and TRBJ1-5 for the parts outside the CDR3, the full variable domain is ETGVTQSPTHLIKTRGQQVTLRCSSQSGHNTVSWYQQALGQGPQFIFQYYREEENGRGNFPPRFSGLQFPNYSSELNVNALELDDSALYLCATSERGSNQPQHFGDGTRLSIL.

This chain connects TRBV23-1 to TRBJ1-2, with TRBD1 as a possible D gene (5 bases). TRBV23-1 is an ORF for which the function is uncertain. There are 16 residues in the CDR3. The ends were cut back, 4 bases at V and 2 bases at J, with 17 bases in the middle. The CDR3 sequence: CASSRPSDSLNYGYTF. As DNA, the CDR3 is TGCGCCAGCAGTCGCCCGTCCGACAGCCTGAACTATGGCTACACCTTC.